The 13 T cell receptor beta chains reported below all come from one sample, sequenced in a study of a mutant IDH1 vaccine in newly diagnosed glioma (dated by TCRdb to the early 2020s). The library was built by means of the immunoSEQ multiplex PCR assay. The table was pulled from immuneACCESS by TCRdb, which kept in-frame rearrangements only. Such tables lose some clones; where checked, under half of the loss comes from unresolved V genes, and the rest has no known cause. The sample table contains some 57,000 clones; only one count was recorded for more than 75% of them. 4% to 5.5% of the sample is held by the ten biggest clonotypes. Their cognate antigens are unknown. The time point label corresponds to: week 47, end of study. Each vaccine dose, consisting of 300 ug of a 20-mer mutant IDH1 peptide in Montanide, was administered subcutaneously with topical imiquimod. The material sequenced was PBMCs, taken from a glioma patient whose treatment included an IDH1 peptide vaccine. These receptors came from a woman in her 40s with glioma. Some clones in this sample may be carry-over from other donors' samples.

The V gene is TRBV12-5, the J gene TRBJ2-3; 11 positions match TRBD2. V was pared by 5 bases and J by 4 bases, with 5 bases of the junction left unmatched. This CDR3 is 15 amino acids long. Germline-derived CDR1 and CDR2 are LGHNT and FRNRAP. The CDR3: CASGIAGGPSDTQYF. CDR3 sequence (DNA): TGTGCTAGTGGTATAGCGGGGGGGCCGTCAGATACGCAGTATTTT.

The V and J genes are TRBV6-5 and TRBJ2-1; 7 bases are shared with TRBD1. The CDR3 runs to 13 residues. J was trimmed by 3 bases and V by 7 bases; bases with no gene match: 3. Germline CDR1 is MNHEY and CDR2 is SVGAGI. The CDR3 loop reads CASTRDSYNEQFF. Written as DNA, the CDR3 is TGTGCCAGCACTAGGGACAGCTACAATGAGCAGTTCTTC.

The rearrangement links TRBV19 to TRBJ1-5; a weak D match, TRBD1 (5 bases). The V gene lost 6 bases and the J gene lost 0 bases, with 12 bases spanning the gap. Germline assignment: CDR1 LNHDA and CDR2 SQIVND (reference sequence). The CDR3 totals 15 residues. CDR3 sequence reads: CASRSWGNSNQPQHF. The CDR3 nucleotides read TGTGCCAGTAGAAGCTGGGGGAATAGCAATCAGCCCCAGCATTTT.

The chain links TRBV6-6 to TRBJ1-5; no definite D call. CDR3 length: 14 residues. Deletions cut 0 bases from V and 1 base from J, with 4 bases between. The germline gives CDR1 MNHNY, CDR2 SVGAGI (reference sequence). The CDR3 reads CASSYSRSNQPQHF. CDR3 DNA: TGTGCCAGCAGTTACTCGAGGAGCAATCAGCCCCAGCATTTT.

The chain combines TRBV4-1 with TRBJ1-2, with 7 bases that match TRBD1. Germline CDR1 is MGHRA and CDR2 is YSYEKL. V shed 4 bases and J 5 bases; nucleotides not matched to a gene: 16. The CDR3 has 17 amino acids. The CDR3 loop reads CASSPPGARGPGYGYTF. The DNA for the CDR3 is TGCGCCAGCAGCCCTCCTGGCGCTAGGGGGCCTGGATATGGCTACACCTTC.

CDR3 sequence: CASSPGPAHQPQHF. CDR3 bases: TGTGCCAGCAGCCCAGGTCCTGCCCATCAGCCCCAGCATTTT. This rearrangement joins TRBV9 to TRBJ1-5; D is undetermined. The CDR3 spans 14 residues. V lost 4 bases to trimming and J lost 5 bases, with 13 bases between them. Germline V lookup: CDR1 SGDLS, CDR2 YYNGEE.

The V call is TRBV6-1, the J call TRBJ1-2; tentatively, D is TRBD1 (5 bases). Germline V gives CDR1 MNHNS, CDR2 SASEGT. The CDR3 totals 15 residues. The V and J ends lost 2 bases and 2 bases respectively, with 12 bases between them. The CDR3 here is CASSELGRDNYGYTF. The DNA of the CDR3 is TGTGCCAGCAGTGAACTCGGCAGGGACAACTATGGCTACACCTTC.

V usage is TRBV13 and J usage is TRBJ1-1, with D tentatively TRBD1 (6 bases). The V gene's germline CDR1 is PRHDT and CDR2 FYEKMQ (reference sequence). The V gene lost 5 bases and the J gene lost 5 bases, with 15 bases spanning the gap. CDR3 size: 14 residues. CDR3 region: CASSLEGGTTEAFF. The CDR3 bases are TGTGCCAGCAGCCTGGAGGGGGGTACGACTGAAGCTTTCTTT.

The chain combines TRBV9 with TRBJ1-5, with a tentative D call TRBD1 (5 bases). Germline V lookup: CDR1 SGDLS, CDR2 YYNGEE. The CDR3 totals 14 residues. Trimming removed 0 bases at V and 7 bases at J, with 11 bases between. In nucleotides, the CDR3 is TGTGCCAGCAGCGTAGCAGGGTCCGGGCAGCCCCAGCATTTT. Protein product: CASSVAGSGQPQHF.

The chain links TRBV10-3 to TRBJ2-7, with 8 bases fitting TRBD1. Trimming at V came to 3 bases and at J to 5 bases, leaving 9 bases not matched to a gene. CDR1 ENHRY and CDR2 SYGVKD come from the germline V gene. There are 15 residues in the CDR3. DNA of the CDR3: TGTGCCATCAGTGAAGGGACAGGCCTTAGCCACGAGCAGTACTTC. Protein: CAISEGTGLSHEQYF.

In its sample, this clone was seen a few times. This chain connects TRBV10-1 to TRBJ1-1; D uncertain. In germline, CDR1 is WNHNN, CDR2 SYGVQD (reference sequence). The V gene lost 8 bases and the J gene lost 2 bases, with 18 bases spanning the gap. The CDR3 loop spans 15 amino acids. The CDR3 reads CASPSGPLVNTEAFF. The CDR3 DNA sequence: TGCGCCAGCCCCTCAGGCCCCCTCGTTAACACTGAAGCTTTCTTT.

The chain carries TRBV15 and TRBJ1-4; D gene unclear. The CDR3 spans 14 residues. V gave up 0 bases and J gave up 4 bases, with 6 bases separating them. Germline CDR1 reads LNHNV; CDR2 reads YYDKDF (reference sequence). The CDR3 DNA is TGTGCCACCAGCAGAGATGGGGTTAATGAAAAACTGTTTTTT. Translating gives CATSRDGVNEKLFF.

The chain couples TRBV6-5 to TRBJ2-7; no reliable D call. Between the trimmed V and J ends, which lost 0 bases and 2 bases, there was a span of 11 bases. This CDR3 spans 15 amino acids. Looked up from germline, CDR1 is MNHEY and CDR2 is SVGAGI. For the CDR3, the DNA is TGTGCCAGCAGTTACTCGAGGCAGACGACCTACGAGCAGTACTTC. Protein product: CASSYSRQTTYEQYF.